These T cell receptor beta chains were read from a single sample in a study of blood T cell repertoires in COVID-19. Some clones are missing from TCRdb's copy, which holds only in-frame ones; the method was immunoSEQ multiplex PCR. Found here are about 260,000 clones, around 86% of them singletons; the top ten hold about 1.4%. Material for sequencing was peripheral blood. The receptors were sampled from a woman aged 35 to 49 who had recovered from COVID-19. Each CDR3 is given with its conserved first and last residue. Fields, in order: clone size, J gene, D gene, V gene, CDR3 DNA, CDR3 protein. The D gene is left open where the match is weak. Size tells how often a clone was seen (once, few, many) or the class of an expanded clone, and some rows leave it out.

-,TRBJ1-4,TRBD1,TRBV9,TGTGCCAGCAGCCCCCACAGGGGTCCTGGGGAAAAACTGTTTTTT,CASSPHRGPGEKLFF
-,TRBJ1-1,-,TRBV9,TGTGCCAGCAGCGCCTTAATGAACACTGAAGCTTTCTTT,CASSALMNTEAFF
-,TRBJ1-2,TRBD1,TRBV6-5,TGTGCCAGCAGTTACAATGACCGGGACAGGAGGGGCTACACCTTC,CASSYNDRDRRGYTF
few,TRBJ1-1,-,TRBV2,TGTGCCAGCAGTGACGAGGGCACTGAAGCTTTCTTT,CASSDEGTEAFF
-,TRBJ2-2,TRBD1,TRBV30,TGTGCCTGGAGCAAGGGGACAGACACCGGGGAGCTGTTTTTT,CAWSKGTDTGELFF
-,TRBJ1-2,TRBD1,TRBV5-6,TGTGCCAGCAGCTTGGCCGATGACAGGGTTCAAAGGGGCGGCTACACCTTC,CASSLADDRVQRGGYTF
-,TRBJ1-2,-,TRBV7-9,TGTGCCAGCAGCTTAGCGGCAAACTATGGCTACACCTTC,CASSLAANYGYTF
-,TRBJ2-5,TRBD2,TRBV7-8,TGTGCCAGCAGCTTAGGGGTGGTTGGGGAGGGAGAGACCCAGTACTTC,CASSLGVVGEGETQYF
-,TRBJ1-5,-,TRBV6-5,TGTGCCAGCAGTTATGGGGGGAAGCAGCCCCAGCATTTT,CASSYGGKQPQHF
-,TRBJ1-1,TRBD1,TRBV18,TGTGCCAGCTCACCCTTCAGACAGGGTGGCACTGAAGCTTTCTTT,CASSPFRQGGTEAFF
-,TRBJ1-2,-,TRBV4-1,TGCGCCAGCAGCCAATCCGGGGCGGAGGGCACCTTC,CASSQSGAEGTF
once,TRBJ1-1,-,TRBV18,TGTGCCAGCTCACCGAACAGGCGTGGCACTGAAGCTTTCTTT,CASSPNRRGTEAFF
-,TRBJ2-7,-,TRBV7-2,TGTGCCAGCAGCTTGAACAGGGAGGGGTACGAGCAGTACTTC,CASSLNREGYEQYF
-,TRBJ2-1,-,TRBV11-2,TGTGCCAGCACCCCGGGGGAACTAGTAGGGCTGGGACAGTTCTTC,CASTPGELVGLGQFF
-,TRBJ1-4,-,TRBV9,TGTGCCAGCAGCGTAGGGAGACAGAATACTGAAAAACTGTTTTTT,CASSVGRQNTEKLFF
-,TRBJ2-7,TRBD2,TRBV5-1,TGCGCCAGCAGCTGGGCTGGGGGGACTAGCGGGAGTGAGCAGTACTTC,CASSWAGGTSGSEQYF
-,TRBJ2-7,-,TRBV7-9,TGTGCCAGCAGCGTCGACATAACCGAGCAGTACTTC,CASSVDITEQYF
once,TRBJ2-7,-,TRBV12-5,TGTGCTAGTGGCCATAAAACCGCGGGAGAGCAGTACTTC,CASGHKTAGEQYF
-,TRBJ2-5,-,TRBV18,TGTGCCAGCTCATCGCAGGAGACCCAGTACTTC,CASSSQETQYF
-,TRBJ2-7,-,TRBV11-3,TGTGCCAGCAGCTTGGGTACAGGGAACCGCTCCTACGAGCAGTACTTC,CASSLGTGNRSYEQYF
-,TRBJ2-6,TRBD1,TRBV5-1,TGCGCCAGCAGCTTGGTGGGTCCGGGACAGGGCACAGGGGCCAACGTCCTGACTTTC,CASSLVGPGQGTGANVLTF
-,TRBJ1-6,-,TRBV9,TGTGCCAGCAGCGTAGAAGGCAGGGCAGGTTTTAATTCACCCCTCCACTTT,CASSVEGRAGFNSPLHF
-,TRBJ1-2,-,TRBV7-6,TGTGCCAGCAGCTCGCACCCACAGGGCCTCTATGGCTACACCTTC,CASSSHPQGLYGYTF
-,TRBJ1-2,-,TRBV5-1,TGCGCCAGCAGCGGCGGCCAGGGTAGAGGCTATGGCTACACCTTC,CASSGGQGRGYGYTF
-,TRBJ2-6,TRBD1,TRBV4-1,TGCGCCAGCAGACCGATCTTCCCGGGACAGGGGACTGGGGCCAACGTCCTGACTTTC,CASRPIFPGQGTGANVLTF